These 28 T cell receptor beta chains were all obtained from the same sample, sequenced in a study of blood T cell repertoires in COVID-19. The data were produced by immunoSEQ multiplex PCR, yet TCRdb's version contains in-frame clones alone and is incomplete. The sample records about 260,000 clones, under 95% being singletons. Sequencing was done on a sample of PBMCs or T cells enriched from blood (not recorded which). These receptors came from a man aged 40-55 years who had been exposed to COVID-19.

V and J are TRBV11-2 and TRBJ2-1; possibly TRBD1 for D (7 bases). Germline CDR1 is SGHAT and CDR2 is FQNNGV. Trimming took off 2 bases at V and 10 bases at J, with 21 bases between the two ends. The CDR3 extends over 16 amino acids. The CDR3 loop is CASSLLRGRTRLEQFF. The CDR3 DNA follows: TGTGCCAGCAGCTTACTCAGGGGGAGGACCAGATTGGAGCAGTTCTTC.

The CDR3 here is CASSERSGGLGNTIYF. The CDR3 region has the DNA TGTGCCAGCAGCGAACGGAGCGGCGGACTCGGAAACACCATATATTTT. The genes are TRBV5-5 and TRBJ1-3; D remains unclear. Between the trimmed V and J ends, which lost 4 bases and 4 bases, there was a span of 18 bases. This CDR3 is built from 16 residues. CDR1 and CDR2 (germline): SGHKS, YYEKEE (reference sequence).

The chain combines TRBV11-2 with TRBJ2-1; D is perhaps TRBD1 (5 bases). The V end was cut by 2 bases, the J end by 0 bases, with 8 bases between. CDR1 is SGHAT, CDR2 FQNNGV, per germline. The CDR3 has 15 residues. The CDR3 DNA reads TGTGCCAGCAGCTTAACAACAGGCTCCTACAATGAGCAGTTCTTC. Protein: CASSLTTGSYNEQFF.

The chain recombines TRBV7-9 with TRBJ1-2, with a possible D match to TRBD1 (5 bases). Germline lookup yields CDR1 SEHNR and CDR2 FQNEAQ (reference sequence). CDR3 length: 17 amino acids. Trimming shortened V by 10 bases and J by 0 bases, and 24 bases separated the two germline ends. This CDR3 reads CAISGLEVGKANYGYTF. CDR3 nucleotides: TGTGCCATATCGGGACTTGAGGTCGGCAAAGCTAACTATGGCTACACCTTC.

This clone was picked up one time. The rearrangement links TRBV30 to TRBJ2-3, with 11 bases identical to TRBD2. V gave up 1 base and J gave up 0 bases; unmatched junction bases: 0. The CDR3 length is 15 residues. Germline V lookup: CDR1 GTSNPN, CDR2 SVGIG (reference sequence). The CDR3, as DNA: TGTGCCTGGAGTGGGACTAGCGGGAGCACAGATACGCAGTATTTT. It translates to CAWSGTSGSTDTQYF.

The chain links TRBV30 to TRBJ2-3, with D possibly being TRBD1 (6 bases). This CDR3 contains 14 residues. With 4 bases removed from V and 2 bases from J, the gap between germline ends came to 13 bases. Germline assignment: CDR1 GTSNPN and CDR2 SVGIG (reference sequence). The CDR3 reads CAWTGAILTDTQYF. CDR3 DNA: TGTGCCTGGACAGGGGCCATCCTCACAGATACGCAGTATTTT.

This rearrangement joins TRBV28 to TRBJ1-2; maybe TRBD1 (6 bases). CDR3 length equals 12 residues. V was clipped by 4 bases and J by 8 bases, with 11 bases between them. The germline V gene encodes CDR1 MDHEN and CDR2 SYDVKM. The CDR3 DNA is TGTGCCAGCAGTTCCGACAGGTTCGGCTACACCTTC. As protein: CASSSDRFGYTF.

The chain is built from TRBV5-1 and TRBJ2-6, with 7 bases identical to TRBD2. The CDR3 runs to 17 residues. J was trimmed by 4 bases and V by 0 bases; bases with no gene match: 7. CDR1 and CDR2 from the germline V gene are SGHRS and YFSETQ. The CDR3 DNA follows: TGCGCCAGCAGCTTGGCGGGGGGACTGGGCGGGGCCAACGTCCTGACTTTC. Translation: CASSLAGGLGGANVLTF.

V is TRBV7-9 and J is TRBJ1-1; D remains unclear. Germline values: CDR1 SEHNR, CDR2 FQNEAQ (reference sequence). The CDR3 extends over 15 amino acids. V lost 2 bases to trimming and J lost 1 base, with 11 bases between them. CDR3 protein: CASSLTVPGNTEAFF. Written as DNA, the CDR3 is TGTGCCAGCAGCTTAACGGTACCCGGGAACACTGAAGCTTTCTTT. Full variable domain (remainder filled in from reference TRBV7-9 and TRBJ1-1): DTGVSQNPRHKITKRGQNVTFRCDPISEHNRLYWYRQTLGQGPEFLTYFQNEAQLEKSRLLSDRFSAERPKGSFSTLEIQRTEQGDSAMYLCASSLTVPGNTEAFFGQGTRLTVV.

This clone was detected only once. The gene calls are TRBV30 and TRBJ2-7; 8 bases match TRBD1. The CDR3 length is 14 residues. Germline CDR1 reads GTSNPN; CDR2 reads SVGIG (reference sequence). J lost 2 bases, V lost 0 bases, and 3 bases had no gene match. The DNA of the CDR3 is TGTGCCTGGAGTGTGGACAGGGCAACCTACGAGCAGTACTTC. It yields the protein CAWSVDRATYEQYF.

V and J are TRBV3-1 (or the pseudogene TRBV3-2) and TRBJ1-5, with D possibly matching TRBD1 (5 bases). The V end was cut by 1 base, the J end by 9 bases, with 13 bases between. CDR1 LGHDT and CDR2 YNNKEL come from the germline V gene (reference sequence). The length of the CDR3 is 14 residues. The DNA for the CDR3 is TGTGCCAGCAGCCAAGGGCAGGGCGACCCGCCCCAGCATTTT. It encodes CASSQGQGDPPQHF.

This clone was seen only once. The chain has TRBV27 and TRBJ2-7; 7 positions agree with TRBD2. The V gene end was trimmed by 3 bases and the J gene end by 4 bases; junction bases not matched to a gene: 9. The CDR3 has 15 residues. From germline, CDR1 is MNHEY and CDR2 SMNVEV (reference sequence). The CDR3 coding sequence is TGTGCCAGCAGTTTTAATGGACTAGTGGCGTACGAGCAGTACTTC. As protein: CASSFNGLVAYEQYF.

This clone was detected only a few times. The CDR3 region has the DNA TGTGCCAGCAGCTTAGCAGGGGTGACTAATGAAAAACTGTTTTTT. Translation: CASSLAGVTNEKLFF. The chain has TRBV5-4 and TRBJ1-4; possibly TRBD1 for D (6 bases). The germline V gene has CDR1 SGHNT and CDR2 YYREEE (reference sequence). The CDR3 totals 15 residues. V lost 2 bases to trimming and J lost 2 bases, with 10 bases between them. The whole variable domain, filled in from reference TRBV5-4 and TRBJ1-4, reads ETGVTQSPTHLIKTRGQQVTLRCSSQSGHNTVSWYQQALGQGPQFIFQYYREEENGRGNFPPRFSGLQFPNYSSELNVNALELDDSALYLCASSLAGVTNEKLFFGSGTQLSVL.

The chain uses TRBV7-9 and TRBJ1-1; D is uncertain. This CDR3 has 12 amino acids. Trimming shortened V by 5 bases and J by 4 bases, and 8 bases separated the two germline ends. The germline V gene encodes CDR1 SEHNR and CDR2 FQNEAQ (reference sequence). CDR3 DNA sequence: TGTGCCAGCAGCACAATCTCCACTGAAGCTTTCTTT. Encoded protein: CASSTISTEAFF.

CDR3: CASSQEWGRSTDTQYF. CDR3 sequence (DNA): TGCGCCAGCAGCCAAGAATGGGGGAGGTCCACAGATACGCAGTATTTT. The rearrangement links TRBV4-1 to TRBJ2-3, with D tentatively TRBD2 (6 bases). Germline CDR1 is MGHRA and CDR2 is YSYEKL. V lost 0 bases and J lost 2, with 12 bases in between. CDR3 length equals 16 residues.

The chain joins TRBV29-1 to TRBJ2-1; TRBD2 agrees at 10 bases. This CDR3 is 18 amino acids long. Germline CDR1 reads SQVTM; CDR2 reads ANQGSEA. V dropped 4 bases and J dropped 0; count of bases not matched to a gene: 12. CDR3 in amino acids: CSVVGLAGVPSSYNEQFF. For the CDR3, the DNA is TGCAGCGTTGTGGGGCTAGCGGGGGTTCCTAGCTCCTACAATGAGCAGTTCTTC.

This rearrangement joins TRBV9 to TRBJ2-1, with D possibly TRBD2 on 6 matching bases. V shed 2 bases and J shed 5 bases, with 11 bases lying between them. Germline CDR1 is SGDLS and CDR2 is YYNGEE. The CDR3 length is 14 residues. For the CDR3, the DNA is TGTGCCAGCAGCGTTGCGGGACTTAACAATGAGCAGTTCTTC. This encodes CASSVAGLNNEQFF.

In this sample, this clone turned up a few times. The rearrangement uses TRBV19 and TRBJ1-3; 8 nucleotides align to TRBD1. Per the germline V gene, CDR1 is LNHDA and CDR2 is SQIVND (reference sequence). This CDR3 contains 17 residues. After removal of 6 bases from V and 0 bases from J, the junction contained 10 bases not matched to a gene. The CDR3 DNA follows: TGTGCCAGTAGGGGGATGGACAGGGTAAGCTCTGGAAACACCATATATTTT. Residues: CASRGMDRVSSGNTIYF.

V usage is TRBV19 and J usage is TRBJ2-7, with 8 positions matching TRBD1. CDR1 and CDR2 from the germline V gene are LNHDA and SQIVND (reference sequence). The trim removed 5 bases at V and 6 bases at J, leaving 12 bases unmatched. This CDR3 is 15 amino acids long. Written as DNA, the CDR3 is TGTGCCAGTAGTCCCGGACAGGGAAGGTTCGCCGAGCAGTACTTC. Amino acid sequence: CASSPGQGRFAEQYF.

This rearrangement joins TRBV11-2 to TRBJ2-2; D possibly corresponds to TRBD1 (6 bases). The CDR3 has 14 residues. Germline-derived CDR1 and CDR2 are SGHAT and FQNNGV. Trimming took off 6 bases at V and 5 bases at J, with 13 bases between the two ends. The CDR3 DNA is TGTGCCAGCAGGTCGATCAGGGGAACCGGGGAGCTGTTTTTT. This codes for CASRSIRGTGELFF. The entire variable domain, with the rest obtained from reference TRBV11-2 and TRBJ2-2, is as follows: EAGVAQSPRYKIIEKRQSVAFWCNPISGHATLYWYQQILGQGPKLLIQFQNNGVVDDSQLPKDRFSAERLKGVDSTLKIQPAKLEDSAVYLCASRSIRGTGELFFGEGSRLTVL.

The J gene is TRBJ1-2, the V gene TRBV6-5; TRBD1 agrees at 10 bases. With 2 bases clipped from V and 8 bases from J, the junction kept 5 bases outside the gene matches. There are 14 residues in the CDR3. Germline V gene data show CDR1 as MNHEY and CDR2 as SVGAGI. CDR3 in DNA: TGTGCCAGCAGTTACCTCGGACAGGGGGAAGGCTACACCTTC. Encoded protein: CASSYLGQGEGYTF.

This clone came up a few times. The CDR3 spells CASSQDPQTTYEQYF. The CDR3 DNA sequence: TGCGCCAGCAGCCAAGATCCACAGACCACCTACGAGCAGTACTTC. The gene calls are TRBV4-1 and TRBJ2-7; D is ambiguous. The CDR3 length is 15 residues. V was pared by 0 bases and J by 2 bases, with 11 bases between. Germline lookup yields CDR1 MGHRA and CDR2 YSYEKL.

The CDR3 bases are TGTGCCAGCCGGGGGACAGCAGACACCATATATTTT. Translated, it gives CASRGTADTIYF. The chain recombines TRBV6-6 with TRBJ1-3; TRBD1 matches at 7 bases. J lost 8 bases, V lost 8 bases, and 6 bases had no gene match. Germline CDR1 reads MNHNY; CDR2 reads SVGAGI (reference sequence). The CDR3 sequence is 12 residues long.

Here the CDR3 DNA reads TGTGCCAGCAGTTTTCTGCAGGGTAATTCACCCCTCCACTTT. Its protein product is CASSFLQGNSPLHF. The rearrangement links TRBV27 to TRBJ1-6; D is possibly TRBD1 (5 bases). The CDR3 is 14 amino acids. The germline CDR1 and CDR2 sequences are MNHEY and SMNVEV (reference sequence). The V gene lost 3 bases and the J gene lost 6 bases, with 9 bases spanning the gap.

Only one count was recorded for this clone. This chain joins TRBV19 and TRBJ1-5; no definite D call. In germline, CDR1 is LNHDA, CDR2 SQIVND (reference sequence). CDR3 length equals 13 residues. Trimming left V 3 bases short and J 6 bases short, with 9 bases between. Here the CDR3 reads CASSMGGFQPQHF. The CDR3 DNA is TGTGCCAGTAGTATGGGAGGGTTTCAGCCCCAGCATTTT.

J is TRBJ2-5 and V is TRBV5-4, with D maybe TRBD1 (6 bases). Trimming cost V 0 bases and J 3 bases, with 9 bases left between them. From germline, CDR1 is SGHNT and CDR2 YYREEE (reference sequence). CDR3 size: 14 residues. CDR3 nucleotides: TGTGCCAGCAGCTTGGTAGGACAGAAAGAGACCCAGTACTTC. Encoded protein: CASSLVGQKETQYF.

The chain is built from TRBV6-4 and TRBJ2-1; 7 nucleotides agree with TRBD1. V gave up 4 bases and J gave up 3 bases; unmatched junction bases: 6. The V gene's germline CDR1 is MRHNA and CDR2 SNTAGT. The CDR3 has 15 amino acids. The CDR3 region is CASSVQGTDYNEQFF. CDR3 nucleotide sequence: TGTGCCAGCAGTGTACAAGGGACAGACTACAATGAGCAGTTCTTC.

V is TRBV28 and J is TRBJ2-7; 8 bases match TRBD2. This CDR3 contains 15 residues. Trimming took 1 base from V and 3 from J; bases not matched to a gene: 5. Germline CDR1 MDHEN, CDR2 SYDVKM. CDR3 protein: CASSLSGGVFYEQYF. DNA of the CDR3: TGTGCCAGCAGTTTATCGGGGGGGGTCTTCTACGAGCAGTACTTC.